Listed below are T cell receptor beta chains from one sample, sequenced in a study of PD-1 blockade in classical Hodgkin lymphoma. The protocol was immunoSEQ multiplex PCR, while the TCRdb copy is restricted to in-frame clones and leaves out a portion. The sample lists about 23,000 clones; roughly 89% were seen once. This specimen consisted of CD4+ T cells from blood, obtained at baseline. These receptors all stem from a human donor with classical Hodgkin lymphoma. The CDR3 runs from the conserved cysteine through the conserved F or W. The order of the fields is clone size, J gene, V gene, CDR3 protein. Clone size is given for some rows only: seen once, a few or many times, or a class if the clone is expanded.

size: .; J: TRBJ1-2; V: TRBV7-2; CDR3: CASSPDIGYGYTF
size: .; J: TRBJ2-5; V: TRBV9; CDR3: CASSVGRRLAGEGETQYF
size: .; J: TRBJ2-7; V: TRBV5-4; CDR3: CASSLDPDISYEQYF
size: .; J: TRBJ1-5; V: TRBV21-1; CDR3: CASSKWIRTDLYSNQPQHF
size: .; J: TRBJ1-4; V: TRBV9; CDR3: CASSVGVNEKLFF
size: .; J: TRBJ2-1; V: TRBV23-1; CDR3: CASSQASISLAGGPTEQFF
size: few; J: TRBJ2-2; V: TRBV7-7; CDR3: CASSLDTAGELFF
size: .; J: TRBJ2-3; V: TRBV11-3; CDR3: CASSLEVRGGTDTQYF
size: .; J: TRBJ1-1; V: TRBV7-3; CDR3: CASSLALGDNTEAFF
size: .; J: TRBJ2-1; V: TRBV10-3; CDR3: CATLGTGGIWRNEQFF
size: .; J: TRBJ1-1; V: TRBV10-3; CDR3: CAISDSTGTENTEAFF
size: .; J: TRBJ2-5; V: TRBV2; CDR3: CASSRMTGEETQYF
size: .; J: TRBJ2-7; V: TRBV29-1; CDR3: CSVVGQLGPQYF
size: .; J: TRBJ2-2; V: TRBV6-1; CDR3: CASNRGGLNTGELFF
size: .; J: TRBJ1-1; V: TRBV19; CDR3: CASSTQQGANTEAFF
size: .; J: TRBJ1-4; V: TRBV6-4; CDR3: CASSEVEGSGLFF
size: .; J: TRBJ1-3; V: TRBV7-2; CDR3: CASSLEGVPSGNTIYF
size: .; J: TRBJ1-1; V: TRBV19; CDR3: CASSGQVDTEAFF
size: .; J: TRBJ1-2; V: TRBV27; CDR3: CASSLSSAPGGYTF
size: .; J: TRBJ2-5; V: TRBV19; CDR3: CASSMQGSGVETQYF
size: few; J: TRBJ1-1; V: TRBV4-2; CDR3: CASSQGRGTEAFF
size: .; J: TRBJ1-4; V: TRBV21-1; CDR3: CASSTPSRSTNEKLFF
size: .; J: TRBJ1-2; V: TRBV9; CDR3: CASSVMETANYGYTF